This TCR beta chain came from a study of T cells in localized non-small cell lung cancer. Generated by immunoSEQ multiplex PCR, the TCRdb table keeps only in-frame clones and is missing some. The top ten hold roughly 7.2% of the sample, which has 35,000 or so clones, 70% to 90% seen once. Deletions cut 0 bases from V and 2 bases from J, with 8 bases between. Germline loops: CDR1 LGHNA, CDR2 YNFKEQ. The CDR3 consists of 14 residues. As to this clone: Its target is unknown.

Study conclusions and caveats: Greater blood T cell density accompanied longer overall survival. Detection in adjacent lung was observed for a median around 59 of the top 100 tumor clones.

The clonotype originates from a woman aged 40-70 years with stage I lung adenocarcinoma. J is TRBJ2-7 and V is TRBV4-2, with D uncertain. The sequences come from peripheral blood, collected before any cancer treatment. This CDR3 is CASSQDPFTYEQYF. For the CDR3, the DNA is TGTGCCAGCAGCCAAGATCCTTTTACCTACGAGCAGTACTTC.